Listed below are T cell receptor beta chains from one sample, sequenced in a study of blood T cell repertoires in COVID-19. The data were produced by immunoSEQ multiplex PCR, yet TCRdb's version contains in-frame clones alone and is incomplete. The data show approximately 160,000 clones, 85% to 90% seen once. The sequencing input was peripheral blood. Receptors originate from a woman aged 65 to 85 with acute or convalescent COVID-19. Each CDR3 is given with its conserved first and last residue. A D gene is named only where the DNA matches it firmly. Clone size, where shown, is once, few, many, or a class for clones that have expanded.

. TRBJ1-6 . TRBV6-5 TGTGCCAGCAGTCACAGGGTGGGTTCGAATTCACCCCTCCACTTT CASSHRVGSNSPLHF
. TRBJ2-3 once TRBV6-5 TGTGCCAGCGGCCGGGGGGCACCCACAGATACGCAGTATTTT CASGRGAPTDTQYF
. TRBJ1-1 . TRBV5-8 TGTGCCAGCAGCTTAGCCCCTGACACTGAAGCTTTCTTT CASSLAPDTEAFF
. TRBJ2-7 few TRBV24-1 TGTGCCACCAGTGATCCCCGGGGAGGGGCAGGGGCAATTGCCGAGCAGTACTTC CATSDPRGGAGAIAEQYF
TRBD1 TRBJ2-7 . TRBV7-8 TGTGCCAGCAGCCTTCAGGGACAGGGCTACGAGCAGTACTTC CASSLQGQGYEQYF
TRBD2 TRBJ2-1 few TRBV5-1 TGCGCCAGCAGCTTGACTAGCGGTAGCTCCTACAATGAGCAGTTCTTC CASSLTSGSSYNEQFF
. TRBJ1-2 . TRBV4-1 TGCGCCAGCAGCCAAGACTCACAGCTCCCCTATGGCTACACCTTC CASSQDSQLPYGYTF
. TRBJ2-2 . TRBV21-1 TGTGCCAGCAGCAATTGTGACAGGTCGAACACCGGGGAGCTGTTTTTT CASSNCDRSNTGELFF
TRBD1 TRBJ1-1 . TRBV11-3 TGTGCCAGCAGCCTAAGGACAGGGGTCAACGAATACACTGAAGCTTTCTTT CASSLRTGVNEYTEAFF
TRBD1 TRBJ1-1 . TRBV2 TGTGCCAGTCAAGGGGGCAGGAGGACTGAAGCTTTCTTT CASQGGRRTEAFF
TRBD1 TRBJ2-1 . TRBV6-5 TGTGCCAGCTTCGGACAGGGTGACAATGAGCAGTTCTTC CASFGQGDNEQFF
. TRBJ1-3 few TRBV14 TGTGCCAGCAGCCCTCAGGGAAACACCATATATTTT CASSPQGNTIYF
. TRBJ1-5 few TRBV19 TGTGCCAGTCAGAGCCCCCGGGGTCAGCCCCAGCATTTT CASQSPRGQPQHF
TRBD2 TRBJ2-7 . TRBV5-1 TGCGCCAGCAGCTTGGCTTCCGGGACTAGCGTGTACGAGCAGTACTTC CASSLASGTSVYEQYF
. TRBJ2-7 . TRBV24-1 TGTGCCACCAGTGGCCCCACGGGGGTCTACGAGCAGTACTTC CATSGPTGVYEQYF
. TRBJ2-1 . TRBV28 TGTGCCAGCAGCCCTCAGGCACAAGCTAACAATGAGCAGTTCTTC CASSPQAQANNEQFF
. TRBJ1-3 . TRBV12-3/TRBV12-4 TGTGCCAGCAGTTTACGGGGGGGAAACACCATATATTTT CASSLRGGNTIYF
TRBD1 TRBJ2-2 . TRBV2 TGTGCCAGCAGTGGGGAAGACAGGGGGCTGGACACCGGGGAGCTGTTTTTT CASSGEDRGLDTGELFF
TRBD2 TRBJ2-2 . TRBV5-1 TGCGCCAGCAGCTCTGGACTAGCGGGAAGAACCGGGGAGCTGTTTTTT CASSSGLAGRTGELFF
. TRBJ1-1 once TRBV10-3 TGTGCCATCAGTGCAGACAGAACAGAGAGGAACGGAAACACTGAAGCTTTCTTT CAISADRTERNGNTEAFF
TRBD2 TRBJ2-1 . TRBV28 TGTGCCAGCAGCTCCGGGACTAGCGGCTCCTACAATGAGCAGTTCTTC CASSSGTSGSYNEQFF
TRBD1 TRBJ1-5 . TRBV7-2 TGTGCCAGCAGCTTAGAGGGCAGGGGGCCTATCCGGCCCCAGCATTTT CASSLEGRGPIRPQHF
TRBD1 TRBJ1-1 . TRBV18 TGTGCCAGCTCACCTTTGACAGGGGTTCGTACTGAAGCTTTCTTT CASSPLTGVRTEAFF
. TRBJ1-2 . TRBV6-2/TRBV6-3 TGTGCCAGCAGCTCGATCGAGGCTGGCTATGGCTACACCTTC CASSSIEAGYGYTF
. TRBJ1-2 . TRBV28 TGTGCCAGTACGGGAGTTTTCTATGGCTACACCTTC CASTGVFYGYTF
TRBD2 TRBJ2-1 . TRBV7-9 TGTGCCAGCAGCCCGCCGGGACTAGCGGGGGGGAATGAGCAGTTCTTC CASSPPGLAGGNEQFF
. TRBJ1-2 once TRBV6-1 TGTGCCAGCAGTGATTCGCACAGAGCTAACTATGGCTACACCTTC CASSDSHRANYGYTF
TRBD2 TRBJ2-2 . TRBV4-3 TGCGCCAGCAGCCAAGAAATAGGAGGGGCGAGCGGGAGATCCGGGGAGCTGTTTTTT CASSQEIGGASGRSGELFF
. TRBJ2-7 . TRBV5-1 TGCGCCAGCAGCCAGCAATGGGGGGACGAGCAGTACTTC CASSQQWGDEQYF
TRBD2 TRBJ2-1 . TRBV2 TGTGCCAGCAGTGACGGCACTGGACTAGCGGGGGGGAATGAGCAGTTCTTC CASSDGTGLAGGNEQFF
TRBD1 TRBJ2-7 . TRBV5-5 TGTGCCAGCAGCAAAGGACAGGATAGAAACGAGCAGTACTTC CASSKGQDRNEQYF
. TRBJ1-1 few TRBV6-5 TGTGCCAGCAGTTACCAGGGACAGAACACTGAAGCTTTCTTT CASSYQGQNTEAFF
TRBD2 TRBJ2-2 . TRBV4-3 TGCGCCAGCAGCCAAGCGGCGAGAGCGGGAGGAACGAACACCGGGGAGCTGTTTTTT CASSQAARAGGTNTGELFF
TRBD1 TRBJ1-5 . TRBV5-8 TGTGCCAGCAGCCCATTACAGGGGATCAGCCAGCCCCAGCATTTT CASSPLQGISQPQHF
. TRBJ2-1 . TRBV19 TGTGCCAGTACTCACGGGAACTACTACAATGAGCAGTTCTTC CASTHGNYYNEQFF
. TRBJ1-6 . TRBV19 TGTGCCAGTAGGGTGGGGCTTAATTCACCCCTCCACTTT CASRVGLNSPLHF
TRBD2 TRBJ2-3 . TRBV7-2 TGTGCCAGCAGCTTGGAGGGAGGGCCGAGCACAGATACGCAGTATTTT CASSLEGGPSTDTQYF
. TRBJ1-4 . TRBV6-1 TGTGCCAGCAGTGAAAGCGGGCCTAATGAAAAACTGTTTTTT CASSESGPNEKLFF
. TRBJ1-4 . TRBV11-2 TGTGCCAGCAGCTTAGGTAGCGTTAATGAAAAACTGTTTTTT CASSLGSVNEKLFF
TRBD1 TRBJ1-1 once TRBV6-5 TGTGCCAGCAGCCCCGGGACAGCGAACACTGAAGCTTTCTTT CASSPGTANTEAFF
. TRBJ1-2 . TRBV4-3 TGCGCCAGCAGCCAAGACCGCGGCGGAGGCTACACCTTC CASSQDRGGGYTF
TRBD2 TRBJ2-1 . TRBV5-1 TGCGCCAGCAGCTTGGTAGCGGGCACCTACAATGAGCAGTTCTTC CASSLVAGTYNEQFF
TRBD2 TRBJ2-5 . TRBV7-9 TGTGCCAGCAGCTTAGGGCTAGCGGGAGGCCAGGAGACCCAGTACTTC CASSLGLAGGQETQYF
. TRBJ2-5 . TRBV3-1/TRBV3-2 TGTGCCAGCAGCCAAAGGCGGATCCAAGAGACCCAGTACTTC CASSQRRIQETQYF
. TRBJ2-3 . TRBV20-1 TGCAGTGCCCAACTAGTGGATACGCAGTATTTT CSAQLVDTQYF
. TRBJ2-7 . TRBV5-3 TGTGCCAGAAGCTTGGTTGCGGGACCCTACGAGCAGTACTTC CARSLVAGPYEQYF
. TRBJ1-6 . TRBV6-1 TGTGCCAGCAGTGAAGCCCGGACAGCTACTCTCTCACCCCTCCACTTT CASSEARTATLSPLHF
TRBD1 TRBJ1-4 . TRBV6-6 TGTGCCAGCAGTTACTCAGGGACAGAGAATGAAAAACTGTTTTTT CASSYSGTENEKLFF
TRBD2 TRBJ2-7 once TRBV28 TGTGCCAGCAGTTTAGGGACTAGCGGGAGGGCGGCCTACGAGCAGTACTTC CASSLGTSGRAAYEQYF
TRBD2 TRBJ2-1 . TRBV28 TGTGCCAGCAGTCTAGGGACTGCGGGGGATGAGCAGTTCTTC CASSLGTAGDEQFF